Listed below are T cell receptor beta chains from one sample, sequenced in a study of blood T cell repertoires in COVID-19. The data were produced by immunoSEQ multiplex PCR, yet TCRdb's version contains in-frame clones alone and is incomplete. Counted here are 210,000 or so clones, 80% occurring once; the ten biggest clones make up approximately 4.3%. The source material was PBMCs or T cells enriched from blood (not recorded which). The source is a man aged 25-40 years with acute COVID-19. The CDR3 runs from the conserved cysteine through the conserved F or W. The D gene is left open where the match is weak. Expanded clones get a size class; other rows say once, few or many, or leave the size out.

CASTNIRTGDSGANVLTF	TGTGCCAGTACCAATATTCGGACCGGGGATTCTGGGGCCAACGTCCTGACTTTC	18	NA	TRBJ2-6	TRBV19	NA
CASSRETNYGYTF	TGTGCCAGCAGTCGAGAAACTAACTATGGCTACACCTTC	13	NA	TRBJ1-2	TRBV2	NA
CASSQDRGSNQPQHF	TGTGCCAGCAGCCAAGATCGAGGTAGCAATCAGCCCCAGCATTTT	15	NA	TRBJ1-5	TRBV3-1/TRBV3-2	NA
CASSQLGTGEYGYTF	TGTGCCAGCAGCCAACTCGGGACAGGGGAATATGGCTACACCTTC	15	TRBD1	TRBJ1-2	TRBV3-1/TRBV3-2	NA
CASSLRSGSNYGYTF	TGTGCCAGCAGCTTACGGTCCGGGTCTAACTATGGCTACACCTTC	15	NA	TRBJ1-2	TRBV7-3	NA
CASSLSGGVEAFF	TGCGCCAGCAGCTTGTCAGGGGGCGTTGAAGCTTTCTTT	13	TRBD1	TRBJ1-1	TRBV5-1	NA
CASSLTPGTSNTGELFF	TGTGCCAGCAGCCTCACCCCCGGGACTTCTAACACCGGGGAGCTGTTTTTT	17	NA	TRBJ2-2	TRBV7-3	NA
CASRTRTGQGKGYTF	TGTGCCAGCAGAACGCGCACGGGACAGGGAAAAGGCTACACCTTC	15	TRBD1	TRBJ1-2	TRBV28	NA
CAWDRGQETQYF	TGTGCCTGGGACAGGGGACAAGAGACCCAGTACTTC	12	TRBD1	TRBJ2-5	TRBV30	few
CASSVLSHGGYSYNEQFF	TGTGCCAGCAGCGTCTTGTCCCACGGGGGATACTCCTACAATGAGCAGTTCTTC	18	NA	TRBJ2-1	TRBV9	NA
CASSPGGAYEQYF	TGTGCCAGCAGTCCTGGAGGCGCCTACGAGCAGTACTTC	13	NA	TRBJ2-7	TRBV27	NA
CASSTIPGDGGYTF	TGTGCCAGCAGCACCATCCCAGGGGACGGGGGCTACACCTTC	14	NA	TRBJ1-2	TRBV11-2	once
CASTPAGRQETQYF	TGTGCCAGCACCCCGGCAGGTCGGCAAGAGACCCAGTACTTC	14	NA	TRBJ2-5	TRBV27	NA